This T cell receptor (beta chain) was sequenced during a study of molecular identifiers for immune sequencing clone quantification. Study overall: RNA, taken in replicates from approximately 20,000 or 100,000 naive CD8 cells, was split five ways, with four sequenced.

This clonotype showed up just once. TCRdb analysed the PCR reads with MiXCR anew, one entry per CDR3 protein. The sample has approximately 8,000 distinct CDR3 sequences, roughly 30% seen once. CDR3 size: 15 residues. V shed 3 bases, J shed 5 bases, and the junction held 6 bases outside the gene matches. Germline V gene sequence: CDR1 SGDLS, CDR2 YYNGEE. The clonotype comes from a human donor in good health. Some libraries in this study had Jurkat cell RNA spiked in. The sequenced sample was naive CD8+ T cells from blood, with Jurkat cell RNA spiked in. Subset defined: FACS-sorted CD8+CD4-CCR7+CD45RA+ naive T cells. The chain couples TRBV9 to TRBJ2-2; 8 bases are shared with TRBD1. CDR3 nucleotides: TGTGCCAGCAGCGACCAGGGGGCGCGTACCGGGGAGCTGTTTTTT. Protein: CASSDQGARTGELFF.